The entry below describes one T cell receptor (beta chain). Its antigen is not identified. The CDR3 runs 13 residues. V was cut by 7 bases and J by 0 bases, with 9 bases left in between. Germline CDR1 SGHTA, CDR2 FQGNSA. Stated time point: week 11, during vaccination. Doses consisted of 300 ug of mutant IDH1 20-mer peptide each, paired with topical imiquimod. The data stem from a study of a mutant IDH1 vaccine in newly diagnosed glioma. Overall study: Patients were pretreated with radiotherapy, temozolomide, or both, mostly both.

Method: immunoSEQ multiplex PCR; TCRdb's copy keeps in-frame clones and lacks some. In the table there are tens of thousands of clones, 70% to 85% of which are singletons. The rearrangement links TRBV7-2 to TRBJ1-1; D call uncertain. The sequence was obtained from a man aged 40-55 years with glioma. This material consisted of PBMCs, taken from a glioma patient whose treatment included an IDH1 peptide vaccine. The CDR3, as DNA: TGTGCCAGCACCTTCTACCTGAACACTGAAGCTTTCTTT. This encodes CASTFYLNTEAFF.